The 8 T cell receptor beta chains presented below share a single source sample, sequenced in a study of blood T cell repertoires in COVID-19. TCRdb keeps only in-frame clones here, not all; method: immunoSEQ multiplex PCR. The sample contains approximately 120,000 clones, roughly 86% of which appear only once. The source material was peripheral blood. Receptor source: a human donor in a cohort sampled during active COVID-19.

The sample holds many counts of this clone. The CDR3 coding sequence is TGCGCCAGCAGCATTAGCGGGGTAGACAATGAGCAGTTCTTC. Its translation is CASSISGVDNEQFF. This chain connects TRBV4-1 to TRBJ2-1; TRBD2 matches at 8 bases. V dropped 5 bases and J dropped 5; count of bases not matched to a gene: 5. The V gene's germline CDR1 is MGHRA and CDR2 YSYEKL. CDR3 length: 14 amino acids.

The chain combines TRBV5-8 with TRBJ1-1; D perhaps matches TRBD1 (5 bases). This CDR3 contains 14 residues. Trimming left V 0 bases short and J 7 bases short, with 13 bases between. Germline lookup yields CDR1 SGHTS and CDR2 YDEGEE. The CDR3 loop reads CASSLAGGGIEAFF. The CDR3 DNA sequence: TGTGCCAGCAGCTTGGCCGGCGGGGGGATTGAAGCTTTCTTT.

The chain carries TRBV5-1 and TRBJ2-5; D is unclear. Germline V gives CDR1 SGHRS, CDR2 YFSETQ. CDR3 length equals 11 residues. The V end lost 2 bases, the J end lost 3 bases, and 2 bases lay between the germline ends. DNA of the CDR3: TGCGCCAGCAGCTTCGAAGAGACCCAGTACTTC. Protein product: CASSFEETQYF.

The table lists this clone with a few counts. CDR3 sequence (DNA): TGTGCCAGCAGTTACCCCCAGGGGGTGGGCAATGAGCAGTTCTTC. This gives the protein CASSYPQGVGNEQFF. This sequence joins TRBV6-2 or TRBV6-3 and TRBJ2-1, with 7 bases aligning to TRBD1. The ends lost 2 bases at V and 6 bases at J; junction bases unmatched: 7. Germline values: CDR1 MNHEY, CDR2 SVGEGT. This CDR3 is 15 amino acids long.

The V call is TRBV5-1, the J call TRBJ2-5; maybe TRBD1 (7 bases). There are 14 residues in the CDR3. Germline V CDR1 and CDR2: SGHRS, YFSETQ. Trimming cost V 2 bases and J 2 bases, with 10 bases left between them. CDR3 sequence reads: CASSFPGGQETQYF. The CDR3 region has the DNA TGCGCCAGCAGCTTCCCAGGGGGGCAAGAGACCCAGTACTTC.

The J gene is TRBJ2-7, the V gene TRBV7-2; 8 bases line up with TRBD1. V gave up 0 bases and J gave up 0 bases; unmatched junction bases: 7. There are 17 residues in the CDR3. Germline V gene lookup returns CDR1 SGHTA and CDR2 FQGNSA. CDR3 protein: CASSLAPGQVISYEQYF. For the CDR3, the DNA is TGTGCCAGCAGCTTAGCCCCGGGACAGGTTATCTCCTACGAGCAGTACTTC.

This clone was seen just once. The chain is built from TRBV6-2 or TRBV6-3 and TRBJ2-1; 11 positions agree with TRBD2. Trimming removed 5 bases from V and 3 bases from J; junction bases left unmatched: 6. This CDR3 has 16 residues. Germline V gene lookup returns CDR1 MNHEY and CDR2 SVGEGT. The CDR3 reads CASSRHTSGSYNEQFF. The DNA for the CDR3 is TGTGCCAGCAGTCGTCATACTAGCGGGAGCTACAATGAGCAGTTCTTC.

The J gene is TRBJ1-2, the V gene TRBV28; 8 bases are shared with TRBD1. The junction had 6 bases not matched to a gene; V was cut back by 5 bases and J by 4 bases. The germline gives CDR1 MDHEN, CDR2 SYDVKM. The CDR3 is 14 amino acids. CDR3 protein: CASSLQGAGYGYTF. As DNA, the CDR3 is TGTGCCAGCAGTCTCCAGGGGGCGGGCTATGGCTACACCTTC.